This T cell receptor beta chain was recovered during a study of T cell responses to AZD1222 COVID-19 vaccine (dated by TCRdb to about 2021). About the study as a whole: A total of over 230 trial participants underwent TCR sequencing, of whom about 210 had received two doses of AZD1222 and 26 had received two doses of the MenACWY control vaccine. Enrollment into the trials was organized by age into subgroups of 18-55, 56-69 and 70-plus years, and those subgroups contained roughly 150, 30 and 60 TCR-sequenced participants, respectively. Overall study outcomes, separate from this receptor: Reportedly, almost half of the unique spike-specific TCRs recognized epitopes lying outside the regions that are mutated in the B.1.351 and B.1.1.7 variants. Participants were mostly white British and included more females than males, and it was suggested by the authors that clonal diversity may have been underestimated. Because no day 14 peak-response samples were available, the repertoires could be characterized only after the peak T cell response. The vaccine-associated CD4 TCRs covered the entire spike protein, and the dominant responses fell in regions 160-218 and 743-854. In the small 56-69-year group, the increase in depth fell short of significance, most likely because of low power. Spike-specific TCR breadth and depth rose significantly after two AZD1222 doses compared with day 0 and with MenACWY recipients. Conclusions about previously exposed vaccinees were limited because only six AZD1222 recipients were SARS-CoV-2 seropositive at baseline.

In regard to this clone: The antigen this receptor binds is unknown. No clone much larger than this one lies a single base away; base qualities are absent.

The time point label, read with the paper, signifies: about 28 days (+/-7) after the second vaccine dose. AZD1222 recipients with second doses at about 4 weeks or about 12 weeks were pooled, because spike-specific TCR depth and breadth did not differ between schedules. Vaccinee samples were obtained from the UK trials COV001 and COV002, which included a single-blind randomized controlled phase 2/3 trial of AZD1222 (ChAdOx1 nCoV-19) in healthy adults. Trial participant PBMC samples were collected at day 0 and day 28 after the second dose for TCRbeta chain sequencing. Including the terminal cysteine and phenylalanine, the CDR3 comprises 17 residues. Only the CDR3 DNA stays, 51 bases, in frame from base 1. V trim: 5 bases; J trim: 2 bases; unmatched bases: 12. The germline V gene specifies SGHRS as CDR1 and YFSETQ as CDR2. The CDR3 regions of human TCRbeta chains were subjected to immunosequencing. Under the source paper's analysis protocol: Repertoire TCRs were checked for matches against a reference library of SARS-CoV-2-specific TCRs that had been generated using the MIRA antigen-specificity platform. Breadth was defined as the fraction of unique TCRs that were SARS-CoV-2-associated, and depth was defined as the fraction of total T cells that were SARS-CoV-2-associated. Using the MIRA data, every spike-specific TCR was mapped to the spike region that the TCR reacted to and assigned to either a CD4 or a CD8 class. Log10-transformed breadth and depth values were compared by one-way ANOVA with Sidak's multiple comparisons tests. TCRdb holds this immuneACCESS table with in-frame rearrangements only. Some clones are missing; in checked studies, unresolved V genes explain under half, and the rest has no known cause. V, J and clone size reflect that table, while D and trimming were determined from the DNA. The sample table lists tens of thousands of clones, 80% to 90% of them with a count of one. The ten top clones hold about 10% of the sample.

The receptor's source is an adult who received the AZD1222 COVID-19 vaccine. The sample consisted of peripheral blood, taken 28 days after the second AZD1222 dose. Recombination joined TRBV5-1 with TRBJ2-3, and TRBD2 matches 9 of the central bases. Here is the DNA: TGCGCCAGCAGTCAAACCGTAGCGGGGGTATCCACAGATACGCAGTATTTT. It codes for CASSQTVAGVSTDTQYF.